This T cell receptor beta chain stems from a study of blood T cell repertoires in COVID-19. Study details: Sites in the United States, Italy and Spain provided acute and convalescent COVID-19 samples. T cells, B-cell-depleted T cells, or PBMCs supplied cDNA or gDNA.

Generated by immunoSEQ multiplex PCR, the TCRdb table keeps only in-frame clones and is missing some. Among some 220,000 clones listed, roughly four fifths were seen once. This clone was detected a few times. Participants spanned ages about 18 to 90 years and resided in 20 to 30 US areas. Participant-reported clinical history was the basis for cohort assignment. The V and J ends lost 4 bases and 0 bases, in that order; junction bases with no gene match: 5. This CDR3 has 16 amino acids. CDR1 is SGHAT, CDR2 FQDESV, per germline (reference sequence). The sample consisted of PBMCs or T cells enriched from blood (not recorded which). The TCR was taken from a woman in her thirties or forties with acute COVID-19. The rearrangement links TRBV11-1 to TRBJ1-3, with 8 bases fitting TRBD1. Here the CDR3 DNA reads TGTGCCAGCAGCTCGACAGGGGCCAGCTCTGGAAACACCATATATTTT. Protein: CASSSTGASSGNTIYF. The whole variable domain, filled in from reference TRBV11-1 and TRBJ1-3, reads EAEVAQSPRYKITEKSQAVAFWCDPISGHATLYWYRQILGQGPELLVQFQDESVVDDSQLPKDRFSAERLKGVDSTLKIQPAELGDSAMYLCASSSTGASSGNTIYFGEGSWLTVV.